A selection of T cell receptor beta chains follows, all from one sample in a study of T cell changes during pregnancy in multiple sclerosis. Repertoires were generated with immunoSEQ multiplex PCR, while TCRdb's copy carries only in-frame clones and drops some. This repertoire shows about 50,000 clones, 92% found once; its top ten account for about 0.61%. Source: CD4+ T cells from peripheral blood mononuclear cells, taken after pregnancy. The receptors come from a female donor in good health, enrolled as a control in a pregnancy study. Each CDR3 is given with its conserved first and last residue. D genes are given only for firm matches. Rows may omit the clone size; those that give it use once, few, many or a size class.

D gene | clone size | J gene | V gene | CDR3 protein | CDR3 DNA
. | . | TRBJ1-3 | TRBV19 | CASSQSQAGNTIYF | TGTGCCAGTAGCCAGTCACAGGCCGGAAACACCATATATTTT
TRBD2 | . | TRBJ2-3 | TRBV18 | CASSLQTSGLASNTQYF | TGTGCCAGCTCACTCCAGACCTCGGGACTAGCGTCGAATACGCAGTATTTT
. | . | TRBJ1-2 | TRBV28 | CASSLNPGGYTF | TGTGCCAGCAGTTTAAATCCGGGGGGCTACACCTTC
. | . | TRBJ1-2 | TRBV7-9 | CASSLGVRRVNYGYTF | TGTGCCAGCAGCTTAGGAGTTAGGAGGGTTAACTATGGCTACACCTTC
TRBD2 | . | TRBJ2-2 | TRBV10-3 | CAIGGGAGGELFF | TGTGCCATCGGGGGAGGGGCTGGCGGGGAGCTGTTTTTT
TRBD2 | . | TRBJ2-1 | TRBV6-5 | CASSYWGGSYNEQFF | TGTGCCAGCAGTTACTGGGGGGGCTCCTACAATGAGCAGTTCTTC
TRBD1 | . | TRBJ2-7 | TRBV27 | CASSFWDRVSEQYF | TGTGCCAGCAGTTTCTGGGACAGGGTTTCCGAGCAGTACTTC
TRBD2 | . | TRBJ2-1 | TRBV19 | CASMGTSGRYNEQFF | TGTGCCAGTATGGGGACTAGCGGGAGGTACAATGAGCAGTTCTTC
TRBD1 | once | TRBJ2-7 | TRBV6-1 | CASSPGQDGSYEQYF | TGTGCCAGCAGTCCCGGACAGGACGGCTCCTACGAGCAGTACTTC
. | once | TRBJ1-2 | TRBV6-4 | CASSFDSDSPGGYTF | TGTGCCAGCAGTTTCGACTCGGACAGTCCGGGTGGCTACACCTTC
TRBD1 | . | TRBJ2-7 | TRBV7-2 | CASSFQGQGSEQYF | TGTGCCAGCAGCTTCCAGGGACAGGGAAGCGAGCAGTACTTC
. | . | TRBJ1-5 | TRBV28 | CASSFAGNNQPQHF | TGTGCCAGCAGTTTCGCAGGGAACAATCAGCCCCAGCATTTT
TRBD2 | few | TRBJ2-7 | TRBV28 | CASSPGGERGYEQYF | TGTGCCAGCAGTCCCGGAGGGGAGCGGGGCTACGAGCAGTACTTC
TRBD1 | . | TRBJ1-1 | TRBV2 | CASRDDRGGAFF | TGTGCCAGCAGAGACGACAGGGGTGGGGCTTTCTTT
. | . | TRBJ2-1 | TRBV5-4 | CASSLGLESYNEQFF | TGTGCCAGCAGCTTGGGTCTAGAATCCTACAATGAGCAGTTCTTC
TRBD2 | few | TRBJ2-1 | TRBV18 | CASKRTSGGGYNEQFF | TGTGCCAGCAAACGGACTAGCGGGGGGGGTTACAATGAGCAGTTCTTC
TRBD2 | . | TRBJ2-1 | TRBV5-1 | CASSLDGRVKGNEQFF | TGCGCCAGCAGCTTGGACGGGAGGGTTAAAGGAAATGAGCAGTTCTTC
TRBD2 | once | TRBJ2-1 | TRBV28 | CASSYRSGSGSSYNEQFF | TGTGCCAGCAGTTATCGTAGCGGGAGTGGAAGCTCCTACAATGAGCAGTTCTTC
. | . | TRBJ2-7 | TRBV5-4 | CASSLGGLAAYEQYF | TGTGCCAGCAGCCTGGGCGGGCTAGCAGCCTACGAGCAGTACTTC
TRBD2 | . | TRBJ2-1 | TRBV19 | CASTLTSGGAPYNEQFF | TGTGCCAGTACCTTGACTAGCGGGGGGGCCCCCTACAATGAGCAGTTCTTC
TRBD1 | . | TRBJ1-5 | TRBV2 | CAGSGQSNQPQHF | TGTGCCGGGTCGGGACAGAGCAATCAGCCCCAGCATTTT
. | . | TRBJ2-7 | TRBV2 | CASSELFRYEQYF | TGTGCCAGCAGTGAATTGTTCCGCTACGAGCAGTACTTC
TRBD1 | . | TRBJ1-2 | TRBV29-1 | CSVDKGQGYGYTF | TGCAGCGTTGATAAGGGACAGGGGTATGGCTACACCTTC
. | . | TRBJ2-1 | TRBV5-1 | CASSFGPPGEYAEEQFF | TGCGCCAGCAGCTTTGGACCTCCCGGGGAGTACGCCGAGGAGCAGTTCTTC
. | . | TRBJ2-3 | TRBV18 | CASSPARGDTQYF | TGTGCCAGCTCACCTGCCAGGGGAGATACGCAGTATTTT
. | . | TRBJ1-5 | TRBV2 | CASSDGQPQHF | TGTGCCAGCAGTGACGGTCAGCCCCAGCATTTT
. | . | TRBJ1-4 | TRBV19 | CASSVSRQRTNEKLFF | TGTGCCAGTAGTGTATCACGACAGCGCACTAATGAAAAACTGTTTTTT
TRBD2 | . | TRBJ2-3 | TRBV5-6 | CASSLTGLAGGIGDTQYF | TGTGCCAGCAGCTTGACTGGACTAGCGGGGGGGATTGGAGATACGCAGTATTTT
. | . | TRBJ2-2 | TRBV5-4 | CASSLQGVGELFF | TGTGCCAGCAGCTTACAGGGAGTCGGGGAGCTGTTTTTT
. | . | TRBJ1-5 | TRBV5-5 | CASSLDLYQPQHF | TGTGCCAGCAGCTTGGATTTATATCAGCCCCAGCATTTT
TRBD1 | . | TRBJ1-2 | TRBV29-1 | CSVAPAPGGVGDYGYTF | TGCAGCGTTGCCCCGGCACCAGGGGGAGTAGGAGACTATGGCTACACCTTC
. | . | TRBJ2-7 | TRBV12-2 | CASRPLCSEGVLYEQYF | TGTGCAAGTCGGCCATTATGCAGCGAAGGGGTTCTCTACGAGCAGTACTTC
. | . | TRBJ2-3 | TRBV29-1 | CSVRVAESRTDTQYF | TGCAGCGTCCGTGTGGCGGAGAGTCGCACAGATACGCAGTATTTT
TRBD1 | . | TRBJ1-2 | TRBV4-2 | CASSQGDREGGYTF | TGTGCCAGCAGCCAAGGGGACAGGGAAGGAGGCTACACCTTC
TRBD1 | . | TRBJ1-1 | TRBV6-1 | CASRVDRAAFF | TGTGCCAGCAGAGTTGACAGGGCGGCTTTCTTT
. | . | TRBJ1-2 | TRBV28 | CASSPRFNYGYTF | TGTGCCAGCAGTCCGAGGTTTAACTATGGCTACACCTTC
TRBD1 | . | TRBJ2-1 | TRBV28 | CASSTPRGLYNEQFF | TGTGCCAGCAGTACCCCCAGGGGGCTATACAATGAGCAGTTCTTC
. | . | TRBJ1-5 | TRBV2 | CASSATQSNQPQHF | TGTGCCAGCAGTGCGACACAAAGCAATCAGCCCCAGCATTTT
. | . | TRBJ2-1 | TRBV7-9 | CASSLPVDEQFF | TGTGCCAGCAGCTTACCGGTCGATGAGCAGTTCTTC
. | once | TRBJ2-5 | TRBV18 | CASSPGGEGETQYF | TGTGCCAGCTCACCAGGGGGCGAGGGAGAGACCCAGTACTTC
. | . | TRBJ2-1 | TRBV7-2 | CASSLSVGGPYNEQFF | TGTGCCAGCAGCTTATCCGTCGGGGGGCCCTACAATGAGCAGTTCTTC
. | . | TRBJ1-4 | TRBV19 | CASSMGGVTNEKLFF | TGTGCCAGTAGTATGGGGGGTGTCACTAATGAAAAACTGTTTTTT
TRBD1 | . | TRBJ1-4 | TRBV15 | CATSRALTGAEKLFF | TGTGCCACCAGCAGAGCGCTGACAGGGGCTGAAAAACTGTTTTTT
. | . | TRBJ1-2 | TRBV11-2 | CASSLRGVGRGRNGYTF | TGTGCCAGCTCCCTTAGGGGGGTCGGGCGGGGGCGAAATGGCTACACCTTC
TRBD1 | . | TRBJ2-7 | TRBV28 | CASSYGQGWYEQYF | TGTGCCAGCAGTTATGGACAGGGTTGGTACGAGCAGTACTTC
. | . | TRBJ2-4 | TRBV18 | CASSPRPAAVLAKNIQYF | TGTGCCAGCTCACCCCGCCCCGCGGCGGTTTTAGCCAAAAACATTCAGTACTTC
TRBD2 | . | TRBJ2-7 | TRBV10-3 | CAIRSGTSASYEQYF | TGTGCCATCAGGTCCGGGACTAGCGCCTCCTACGAGCAGTACTTC
TRBD1 | . | TRBJ1-2 | TRBV12-5 | CASGQGQEQGLTGYGYTF | TGTGCTAGTGGTCAGGGACAAGAACAGGGGTTAACTGGCTATGGCTACACCTTC
TRBD1 | few | TRBJ1-6 | TRBV6-4 | CASSETGGVSSPLHF | TGTGCCAGCAGTGAGACAGGGGGCGTTTCTTCACCCCTCCACTTT
. | . | TRBJ2-7 | TRBV7-9 | CASSLTLHEDRTYEQYF | TGTGCCAGCAGCCTTACTCTCCACGAAGACAGGACCTACGAGCAGTACTTC
TRBD2 | . | TRBJ2-7 | TRBV14 | CASSQILGRAVQYF | TGTGCCAGCAGCCAGATTTTGGGGAGGGCCGTGCAGTACTTC
TRBD2 | few | TRBJ2-5 | TRBV2 | CASQGTGQTSGRRETQYF | TGTGCCAGCCAAGGCACCGGACAGACTAGCGGGAGGAGGGAGACCCAGTACTTC
TRBD1 | . | TRBJ1-1 | TRBV19 | CASSPTGITEAFF | TGTGCCAGTAGCCCGACAGGGATCACTGAAGCTTTCTTT
. | once | TRBJ1-1 | TRBV19 | CASSIKRVTEAFF | TGTGCCAGTAGTATAAAGAGAGTCACTGAAGCTTTCTTT
TRBD1 | . | TRBJ1-5 | TRBV4-1 | CASSQDPGQGNQPQHF | TGCGCCAGCAGCCAAGATCCAGGACAGGGGAACCAGCCCCAGCATTTT
TRBD2 | . | TRBJ2-7 | TRBV19 | CASSQPGLAHEQYF | TGTGCCAGTAGCCAGCCGGGACTAGCCCACGAGCAGTACTTC